This TCR beta chain was observed in a study of B cell selection in AIRE deficiency (dated by TCRdb to about 2019). Regarding the study in general: Researchers compared TCRbeta repertoires of sorted blood CD4+ conventional T cells and regulatory T cells in AIRE-deficient patients with those in healthy controls. The TCR-sequenced cohort comprised roughly five AIRE-deficient APECED patients and roughly five healthy control donors. Here is what the overall study found, with its caveats: Roughly 33% of the Treg TCRbeta sequences shared among healthy donors turned up in patient Tconv cells, suggesting that Treg-biased clones are diverted into the Tconv compartment. Among fewer than 4,500 shared Treg TCRbeta sequences, around 30% were shared exclusively among healthy donors and 8.5% to 10% exclusively among patients, which suggests that Treg selection is less efficient in the absence of AIRE. In AIRE-deficient patients, Tconv and Treg cells had TCRBV gene usage, CDR3 length and TCR diversity comparable to those in healthy donors. Shorter CDR3s were found in shared Treg sequences, reflecting a bias toward rearrangements containing few non-templated nucleotide insertions. Only TCRbeta chains were sequenced, and 35% to 45% of the Treg sequences shared among healthy donors were also detected in healthy Tconv cells, possibly owing to differing TCRalpha chains.

The immunoSEQ platform was used to sequence the TCRbeta chains. The study's own analysis went as follows. When Treg repertoires were pooled, patients gave tens of thousands of distinct TCRbeta sequences, while healthy donors gave some 95,000. Public Treg TCRbeta sequences were defined as those shared by two or more individuals and were then searched for in Tconv repertoires. Differences between groups were assessed using Mann-Whitney U tests with Bonferroni-Dunn correction in GraphPad Prism 7.03. In TCRdb, the immuneACCESS table is reduced to in-frame sequences with V and J assigned. These tables do not hold every clone; where another copy was compared, an unresolved V gene accounts for under half, and the others remain unexplained. That table supplies the V and J calls and clone size; D and trimming were determined from the DNA. This sample holds tens of thousands of clones; 80% to 95% were observed only once. 1.4% of the sample is taken by the ten largest.

The CDR3 starts with the cysteine, ends with the phenylalanine, and has 13 residues. Here the CDR3 DNA is all that survives: 39 bases in frame from base 1. V drops 4 bases and J drops 4 bases, leaving 8 bases in between. Sequences SNHLY (CDR1) and FYNNEI (CDR2) are obtained from the germline V gene. Regulatory T cells were sorted as CD4+CD25hiCD127low/negative cells. The control samples were obtained from healthy donors who were not related to the patients. Tconv and Treg cells for TCRbeta sequencing were sorted on a FACSAria flow cytometer. The sorted cells went into 5-ml round-bottom polystyrene tubes, and the dry cell pellets were then frozen at -80 degrees C until sequencing. Of note for this clone: Its antigen remains unidentified. Nothing much larger sits one base from this clone, and base qualities are not available.

Specimen: CD4+CD25+ Tregs sorted from PBMCs. This sequence originates from a human donor in good health. Here the chain combines TRBV2 and TRBJ1-5; a confident D gene designation cannot be given. The CDR3 corresponds to CASSAGPNQPQHF. The bases read TGTGCCAGCAGTGCCGGGCCAAATCAGCCCCAGCATTTT.